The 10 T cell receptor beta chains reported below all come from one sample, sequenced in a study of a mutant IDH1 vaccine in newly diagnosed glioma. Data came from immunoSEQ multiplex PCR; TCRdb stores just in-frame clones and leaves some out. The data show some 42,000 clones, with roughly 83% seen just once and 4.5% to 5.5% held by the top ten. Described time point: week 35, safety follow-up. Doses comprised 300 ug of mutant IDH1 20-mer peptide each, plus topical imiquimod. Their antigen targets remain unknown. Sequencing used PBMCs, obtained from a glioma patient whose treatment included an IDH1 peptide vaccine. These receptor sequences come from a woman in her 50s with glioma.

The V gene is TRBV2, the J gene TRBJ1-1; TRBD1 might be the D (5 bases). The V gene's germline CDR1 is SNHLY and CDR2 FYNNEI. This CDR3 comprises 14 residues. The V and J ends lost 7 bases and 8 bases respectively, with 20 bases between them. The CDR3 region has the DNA TGTGCCAGCACCCAAGGATGGGGGGAAGGAGAAGCTTTCTTT. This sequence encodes CASTQGWGEGEAFF. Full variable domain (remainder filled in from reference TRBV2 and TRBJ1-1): EPEVTQTPSHQVTQMGQEVILRCVPISNHLYFYWYRQILGQKVEFLVSFYNNEISEKSEIFDDQFSVERPDGSNFTLKIRSTKLEDSAMYFCASTQGWGEGEAFFGQGTRLTVV.

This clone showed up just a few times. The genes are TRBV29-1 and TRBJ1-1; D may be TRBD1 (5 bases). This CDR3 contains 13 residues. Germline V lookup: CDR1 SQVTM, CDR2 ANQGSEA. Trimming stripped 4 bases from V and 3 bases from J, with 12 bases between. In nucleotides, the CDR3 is TGCAGCGTTGGGTCTCCGGGGGACACTGAAGCTTTCTTT. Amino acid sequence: CSVGSPGDTEAFF.

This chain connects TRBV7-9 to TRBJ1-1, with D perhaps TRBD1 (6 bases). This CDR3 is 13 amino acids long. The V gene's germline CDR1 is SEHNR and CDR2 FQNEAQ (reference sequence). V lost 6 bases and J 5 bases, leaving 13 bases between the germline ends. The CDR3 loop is CASSRGARTEAFF. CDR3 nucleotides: TGTGCCAGCAGTCGGGGGGCTAGAACTGAAGCTTTCTTT.

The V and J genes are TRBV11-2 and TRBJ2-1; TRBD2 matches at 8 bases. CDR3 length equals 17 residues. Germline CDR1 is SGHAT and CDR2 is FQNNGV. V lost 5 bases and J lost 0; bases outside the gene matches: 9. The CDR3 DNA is TGTGCCAGCAGCATAAACGTAGCGGGGCTCTCCTACAATGAGCAGTTCTTC. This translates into CASSINVAGLSYNEQFF.

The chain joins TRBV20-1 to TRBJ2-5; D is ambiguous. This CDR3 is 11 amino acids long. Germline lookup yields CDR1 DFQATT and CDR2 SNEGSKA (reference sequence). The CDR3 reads CSASAKETQYF. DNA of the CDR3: TGCAGCGCCTCGGCGAAAGAGACCCAGTACTTC.

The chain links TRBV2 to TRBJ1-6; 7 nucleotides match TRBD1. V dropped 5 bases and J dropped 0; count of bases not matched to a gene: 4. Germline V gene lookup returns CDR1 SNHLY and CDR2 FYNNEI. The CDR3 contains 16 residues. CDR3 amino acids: CASSLTGSSYNSPLHF. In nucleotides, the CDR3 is TGTGCCAGCAGTCTGACAGGGAGCTCCTATAATTCACCCCTCCACTTT.

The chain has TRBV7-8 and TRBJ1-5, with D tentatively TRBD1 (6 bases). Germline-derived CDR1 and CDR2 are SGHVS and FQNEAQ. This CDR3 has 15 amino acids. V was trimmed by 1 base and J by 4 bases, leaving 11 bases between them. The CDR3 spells CASSLVTGWNQPQHF. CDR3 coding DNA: TGTGCCAGCAGCTTAGTAACAGGGTGGAATCAGCCCCAGCATTTT.

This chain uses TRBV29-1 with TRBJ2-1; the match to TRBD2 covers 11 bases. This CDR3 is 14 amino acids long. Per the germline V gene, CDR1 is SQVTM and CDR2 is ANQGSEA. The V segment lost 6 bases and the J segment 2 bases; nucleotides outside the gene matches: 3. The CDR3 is CSVGSGGAYNEQFF. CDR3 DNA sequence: TGCAGCGTAGGTAGCGGGGGGGCCTACAATGAGCAGTTCTTC.

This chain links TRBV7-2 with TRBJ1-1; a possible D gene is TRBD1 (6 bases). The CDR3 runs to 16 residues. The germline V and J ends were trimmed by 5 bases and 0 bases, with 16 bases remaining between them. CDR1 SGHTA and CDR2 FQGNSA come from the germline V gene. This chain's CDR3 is CASSEGGVAVNTEAFF. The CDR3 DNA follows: TGTGCCAGCAGCGAAGGGGGGGTGGCGGTGAACACTGAAGCTTTCTTT.

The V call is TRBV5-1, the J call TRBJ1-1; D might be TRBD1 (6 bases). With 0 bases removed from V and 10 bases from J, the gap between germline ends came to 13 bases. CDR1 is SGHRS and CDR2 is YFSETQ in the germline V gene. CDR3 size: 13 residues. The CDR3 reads CASSLETGPVAFF. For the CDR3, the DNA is TGCGCCAGCAGCTTGGAAACAGGGCCGGTAGCTTTCTTT.